This T cell receptor (beta chain) was recorded in a study of T cells in Graves' hyperthyroidism and ophthalmopathy. Uncontrolled infection, other autoimmune disease, pregnancy or lactation barred patients from enrollment. Trimming took off 6 bases at V and 5 bases at J, with 8 bases between the two ends. CDR1 is MDHEN, CDR2 SYDVKM, per germline. CDR3 length equals 11 residues. RNA transcripts served as the template for amplifying TCR beta CDR3 regions. The HTBI primer set drove a first-round RT-PCR of the TCR CDR3. One entry per CDR3 protein, called by TCRdb with MiXCR from the multiplex PCR reads. The data contain about 400,000 distinct CDR3 sequences, 15% of them singletons. Study findings and constraints: Ophthalmopathy and stable hyperthyroidism were separated by a 13 V-J model.

As to this clonotype: Its antigen remains unknown. A much larger clone lies a single base off, so this may be a read error.

This clonotype originated in a woman aged 25 to 39 with Graves' hyperthyroidism. J is TRBJ2-7 and V is TRBV28; no definite D call. The sequenced sample consisted of blood. In DNA, the CDR3 is TGTGCCAGCAGAGGGTATCACGAGCAGTACTTC. It specifies CASRGYHEQYF.